What follows are 18 T cell receptor beta chains derived from one specimen sequenced in a study of blood T cell repertoires in COVID-19. Some clones are missing from TCRdb's copy, which holds only in-frame ones; the method was immunoSEQ multiplex PCR. The table has fewer than 500,000 clones, about 80% seen once. Sequenced sample: peripheral blood. The receptor set was obtained from a human donor with acute or convalescent COVID-19. The donor label of this sample is uncertain.

The genes are TRBV5-5 and TRBJ2-5; 9 bases match TRBD1. V dropped 2 bases and J dropped 4; count of bases not matched to a gene: 6. CDR3 size: 15 residues. Germline-derived CDR1 and CDR2 are SGHKS and YYEKEE (reference sequence). Here the CDR3 DNA reads TGTGCCAGCAGCTTAGCTGGGACAGGGTCAGAGACCCAGTACTTC. Protein: CASSLAGTGSETQYF.

The chain employs TRBV2 and TRBJ1-2; D perhaps matches TRBD1 (6 bases). The CDR3 extends over 14 amino acids. V was pared by 6 bases and J by 1 base, with 12 bases between. Germline lookup yields CDR1 SNHLY and CDR2 FYNNEI. The CDR3 sequence: CASRPRGGNYGYTF. In DNA, the CDR3 is TGTGCCAGCAGGCCCCGAGGGGGTAACTATGGCTACACCTTC.

This rearrangement joins TRBV18 to TRBJ2-4; D unclear. Trimming pared 4 bases from V and 0 bases from J, leaving 10 bases between. The CDR3 consists of 15 residues. Germline lookup yields CDR1 KGHSH and CDR2 LQKENI. The CDR3 region has the DNA TGTGCCAGCTCACTAAACAGCTTAGCCAAAAACATTCAGTACTTC. Translating it yields CASSLNSLAKNIQYF.

This chain links TRBV24-1 with TRBJ2-1; weak D call: TRBD2 (6 bases). The CDR3 sequence is 13 residues long. In germline, CDR1 is KGHDR, CDR2 SFDVKD. Trimming removed 1 base from V and 8 bases from J, with 8 bases in between. The CDR3: CATSDFLADEQFF. The CDR3, as DNA: TGTGCCACCAGTGATTTTTTAGCGGATGAGCAGTTCTTC.

The chain uses TRBV7-2 and TRBJ2-7, with 13 bases matching TRBD2. The V gene's germline CDR1 is SGHTA and CDR2 FQGNSA. V gave up 3 bases and J gave up 5 bases; unmatched junction bases: 10. This CDR3 region has 17 residues. CDR3 in amino acids: CASSFASAGLAGNEQYF. The CDR3, as DNA: TGTGCCAGCAGCTTTGCCTCAGCGGGACTAGCGGGGAACGAGCAGTACTTC.

The chain combines TRBV10-3 with TRBJ2-7; 8 bases line up with TRBD1. There are 16 residues in the CDR3. The V gene's germline CDR1 is ENHRY and CDR2 SYGVKD. J lost 4 bases, V lost 3 bases, and 11 bases had no gene match. The CDR3 coding sequence is TGTGCCATCAGTGATGATAGGACAGGGAAGGAATACGAGCAGTACTTC. It encodes CAISDDRTGKEYEQYF.

This clone was counted a single time. This chain links TRBV2 with TRBJ2-1; the D gene is possibly TRBD2 (6 bases). From germline, CDR1 is SNHLY and CDR2 FYNNEI. V was clipped by 7 bases and J by 9 bases, with 16 bases between them. This CDR3 comprises 13 residues. CDR3 loop: CASIPGGWGEQFF. The CDR3 region has the DNA TGTGCCAGCATACCCGGGGGTTGGGGTGAGCAGTTCTTC.

V is TRBV18 and J is TRBJ1-6; no definite D call. V lost 6 bases and J 7 bases, leaving 10 bases between the germline ends. The CDR3 consists of 13 residues. Germline CDR1 and CDR2: KGHSH and LQKENI. CDR3 bases: TGTGCCAGCTCGGCAAACATAAATTCACCCCTCCACTTT. It codes for CASSANINSPLHF.

The chain carries TRBV3-1 (or the pseudogene TRBV3-2) and TRBJ2-3, with 8 bases aligning to TRBD2. CDR3 length: 17 amino acids. V lost 2 bases, J lost 0 bases, and 7 bases stayed unmatched. Germline assignment: CDR1 LGHDT and CDR2 YNNKEL (reference sequence). The CDR3 nucleotides are TGTGCCAGCAGCCAACTCCGACTAGCGTCTAGCACAGATACGCAGTATTTT. It yields the protein CASSQLRLASSTDTQYF.

This clone was observed a few times. The chain couples TRBV5-4 to TRBJ1-2; 8 bases are a match to TRBD1. This CDR3 spans 16 amino acids. In germline, CDR1 is SGHNT, CDR2 YYREEE (reference sequence). Trimming cost V 3 bases and J 5 bases; bases outside gene matches: 12. Here the CDR3 DNA reads TGTGCCAGCAGCTCCTCCGTACAGGGGGGACGGTATGGCTACACCTTC. Amino acids: CASSSSVQGGRYGYTF.

The chain links TRBV11-1 to TRBJ2-1; 13 bases line up with TRBD2. The germline V gene has CDR1 SGHAT and CDR2 FQDESV (reference sequence). J was trimmed by 6 bases and V by 8 bases; bases with no gene match: 7. The CDR3 contains 15 residues. CDR3 in amino acids: CASESRTSGSNEQFF. The CDR3, as DNA: TGTGCCAGCGAATCAAGGACTAGCGGGAGCAATGAGCAGTTCTTC.

The chain recombines TRBV18 with TRBJ1-1; no firm D call. CDR1 and CDR2 from the germline V gene are KGHSH and LQKENI. Trimming shortened V by 5 bases and J by 7 bases, and 14 bases separated the two germline ends. The CDR3 covers 13 residues. The CDR3, as DNA: TGTGCCAGCTCAACGGGAAGGGCCCTTGAAGCTTTCTTT. Protein product: CASSTGRALEAFF.

J is TRBJ1-4 and V is TRBV18; possibly TRBD1 for D (6 bases). CDR3 length: 18 amino acids. Germline assignment: CDR1 KGHSH and CDR2 LQKENI. Trimming took 6 bases from V and 0 from J, leaving 20 bases between them. This CDR3 is CASSGANFLPATNEKLFF. The CDR3 coding sequence is TGTGCCAGCTCGGGGGCCAACTTCCTCCCAGCAACTAATGAAAAACTGTTTTTT.

The chain is built from TRBV9 and TRBJ1-4; no clear D. V lost 3 bases, J lost 8 bases, and 8 bases lay in between. The CDR3 totals 12 residues. Per germline, CDR1 SGDLS and CDR2 YYNGEE. The CDR3: CASSGGSEKLFF. CDR3 DNA: TGTGCCAGCAGCGGAGGGTCCGAAAAACTGTTTTTT.

The chain is built from TRBV29-1 and TRBJ1-2, with TRBD1 matching over 11 bases. V lost 0 bases, J lost 4 bases, and 1 base stayed unmatched. Germline V gene lookup returns CDR1 SQVTM and CDR2 ANQGSEA. The CDR3 runs 14 residues. The CDR3 sequence is CSVEDGTGGYGYTF. In DNA, the CDR3 is TGCAGCGTTGAAGATGGGACAGGGGGCTATGGCTACACCTTC. Looking up the rest from reference TRBV29-1 and TRBJ1-2 gives the full variable domain: SAVISQKPSRDICQRGTSLTIQCQVDSQVTMMFWYRQQPGQSLTLIATANQGSEATYESGFVIDKFPISRPNLTFSTLTVSNMSPEDSSIYLCSVEDGTGGYGYTFGSGTRLTVV.

This sequence joins TRBV19 and TRBJ1-2; 7 bases align to TRBD1. Germline assignment: CDR1 LNHDA and CDR2 SQIVND (reference sequence). Trimming cost V 5 bases and J 4 bases; bases outside gene matches: 16. This CDR3 comprises 17 residues. Here the CDR3 DNA reads TGTGCCAGTAGTCGAGCAACAGGGGCCGCCTCCTTCTATGGCTACACCTTC. Translating gives CASSRATGAASFYGYTF.

V and J are TRBV19 and TRBJ2-5, with TRBD2 matching over 7 bases. The CDR3 totals 15 residues. After removal of 1 base from V and 3 bases from J, the junction contained 5 bases not matched to a gene. Germline lookup yields CDR1 LNHDA and CDR2 SQIVND (reference sequence). The CDR3, as DNA: TGTGCCAGTAGTATAGGCTGGGACTATGAAGAGACCCAGTACTTC. The encoded protein is CASSIGWDYEETQYF.

This clone was observed a handful of times. The chain combines TRBV2 with TRBJ1-5; D is perhaps TRBD1 (6 bases). The CDR3 is 15 amino acids. V was cut by 6 bases and J by 5 bases, with 17 bases left in between. Germline V gene lookup returns CDR1 SNHLY and CDR2 FYNNEI. CDR3 in DNA: TGTGCCAGCAGGCGAAACGTCGCAGGGGATCAGCCCCAGCATTTT. This gives the protein CASRRNVAGDQPQHF.